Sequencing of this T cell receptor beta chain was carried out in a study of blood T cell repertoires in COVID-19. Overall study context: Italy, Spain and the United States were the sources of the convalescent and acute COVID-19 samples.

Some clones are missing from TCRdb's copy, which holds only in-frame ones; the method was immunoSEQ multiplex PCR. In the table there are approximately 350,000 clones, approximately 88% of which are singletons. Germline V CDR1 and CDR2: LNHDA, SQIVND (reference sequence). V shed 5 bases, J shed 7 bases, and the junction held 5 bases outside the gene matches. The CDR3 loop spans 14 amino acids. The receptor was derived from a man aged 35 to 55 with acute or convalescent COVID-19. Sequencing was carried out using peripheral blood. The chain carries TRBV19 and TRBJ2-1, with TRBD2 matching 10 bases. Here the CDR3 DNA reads TGTGCCAGTAGTTTTAGCGGGAGGCGGAATGAGCAGTTCTTC. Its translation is CASSFSGRRNEQFF. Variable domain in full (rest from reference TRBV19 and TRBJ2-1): DGGITQSPKYLFRKEGQNVTLSCEQNLNHDAMYWYRQDPGQGLRLIYYSQIVNDFQKGDIAEGYSVSREKKESFPLTVTSAQKNPTAFYLCASSFSGRRNEQFFGPGTRLTVL.